The clone carrying this T cell receptor beta chain was seen a few times. Its antigen remains unknown. TCRdb reanalysed the 5' RACE reads using MiXCR and keeps one entry per CDR3 protein. This table holds approximately 630,000 distinct CDR3 sequences, about 7% found once. This entry belongs to a study of identical twins. V was cut by 0 bases and J by 2 bases, with 17 bases left in between. This CDR3 has 17 residues. From germline, CDR1 is DFQATT and CDR2 SNEGSKA (reference sequence). Study results and limitations: Beta out-of-frame sequences displayed a weaker excess of sharing between twins.

These data were likewise used in another study, on yellow fever vaccine responses in identical twins.

This rearrangement joins TRBV20-1 to TRBJ1-5; D is perhaps TRBD1 (5 bases). This TCR was sampled from a woman between 18 and 29 years old in good health. Specimen: PBMCs. For the CDR3, the DNA is TGCAGTGCTAGAGATTTGGAGGACATCTTGGGCAATCAGCCCCAGCATTTT. It encodes CSARDLEDILGNQPQHF.